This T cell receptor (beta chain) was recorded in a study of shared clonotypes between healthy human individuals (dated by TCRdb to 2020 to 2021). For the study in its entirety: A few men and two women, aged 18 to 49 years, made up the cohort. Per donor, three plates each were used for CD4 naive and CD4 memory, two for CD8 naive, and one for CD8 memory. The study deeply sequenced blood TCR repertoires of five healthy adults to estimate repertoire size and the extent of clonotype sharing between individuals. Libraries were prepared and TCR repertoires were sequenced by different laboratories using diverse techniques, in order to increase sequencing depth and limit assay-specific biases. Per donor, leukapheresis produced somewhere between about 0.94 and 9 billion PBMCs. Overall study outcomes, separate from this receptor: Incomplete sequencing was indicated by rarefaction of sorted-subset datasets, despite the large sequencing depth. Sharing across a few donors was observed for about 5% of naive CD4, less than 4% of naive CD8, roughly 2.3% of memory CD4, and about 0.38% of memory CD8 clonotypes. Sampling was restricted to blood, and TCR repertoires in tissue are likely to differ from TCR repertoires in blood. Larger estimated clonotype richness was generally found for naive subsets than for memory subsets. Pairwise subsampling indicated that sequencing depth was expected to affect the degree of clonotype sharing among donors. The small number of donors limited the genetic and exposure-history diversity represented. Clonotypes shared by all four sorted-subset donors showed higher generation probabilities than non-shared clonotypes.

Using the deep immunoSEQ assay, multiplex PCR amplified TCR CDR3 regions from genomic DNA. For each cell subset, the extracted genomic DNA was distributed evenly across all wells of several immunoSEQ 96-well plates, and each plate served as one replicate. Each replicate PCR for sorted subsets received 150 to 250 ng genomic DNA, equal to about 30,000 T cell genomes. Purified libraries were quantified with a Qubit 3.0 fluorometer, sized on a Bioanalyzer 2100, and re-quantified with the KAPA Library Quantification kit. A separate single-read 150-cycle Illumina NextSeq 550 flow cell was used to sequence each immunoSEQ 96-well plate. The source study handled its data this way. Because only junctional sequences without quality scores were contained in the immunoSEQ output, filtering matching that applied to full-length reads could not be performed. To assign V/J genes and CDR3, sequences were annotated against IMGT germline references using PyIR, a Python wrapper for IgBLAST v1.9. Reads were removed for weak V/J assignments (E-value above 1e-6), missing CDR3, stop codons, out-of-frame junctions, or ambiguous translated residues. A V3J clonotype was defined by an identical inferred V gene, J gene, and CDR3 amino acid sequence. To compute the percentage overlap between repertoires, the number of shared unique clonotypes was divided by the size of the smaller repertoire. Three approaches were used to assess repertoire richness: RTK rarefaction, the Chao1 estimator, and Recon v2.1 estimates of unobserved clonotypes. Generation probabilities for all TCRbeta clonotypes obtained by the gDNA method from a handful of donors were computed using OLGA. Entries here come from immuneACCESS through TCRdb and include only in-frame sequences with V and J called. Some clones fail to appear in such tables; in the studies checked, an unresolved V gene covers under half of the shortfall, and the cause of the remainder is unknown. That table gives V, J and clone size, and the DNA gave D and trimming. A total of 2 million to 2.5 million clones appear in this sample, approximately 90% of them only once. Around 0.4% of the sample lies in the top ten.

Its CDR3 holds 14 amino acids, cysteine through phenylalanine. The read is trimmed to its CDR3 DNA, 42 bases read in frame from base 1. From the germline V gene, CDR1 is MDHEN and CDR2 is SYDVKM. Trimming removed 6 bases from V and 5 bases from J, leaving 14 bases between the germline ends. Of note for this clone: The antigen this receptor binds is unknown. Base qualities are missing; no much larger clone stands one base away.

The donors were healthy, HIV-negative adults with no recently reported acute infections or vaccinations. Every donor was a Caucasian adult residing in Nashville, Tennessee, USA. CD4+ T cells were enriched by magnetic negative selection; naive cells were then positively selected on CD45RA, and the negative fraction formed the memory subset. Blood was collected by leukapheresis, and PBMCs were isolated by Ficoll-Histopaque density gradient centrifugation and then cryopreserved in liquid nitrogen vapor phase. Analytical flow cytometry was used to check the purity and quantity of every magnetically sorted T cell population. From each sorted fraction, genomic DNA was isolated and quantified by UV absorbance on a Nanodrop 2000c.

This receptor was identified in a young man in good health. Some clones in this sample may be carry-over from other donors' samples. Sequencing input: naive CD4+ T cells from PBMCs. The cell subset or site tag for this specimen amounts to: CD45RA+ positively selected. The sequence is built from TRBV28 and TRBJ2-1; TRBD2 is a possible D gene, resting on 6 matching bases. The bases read TGTGCCAGCAGCGTGACTAGGCGGGACAATGAGCAGTTCTTC. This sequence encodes CASSVTRRDNEQFF.